The clone carrying this T cell receptor beta chain was recorded a few times. This sample was taken from a study of blood T cells in healthy people across ages. CDR3 length: 14 residues. The V gene's germline CDR1 is ENHRY and CDR2 SYGVKD. The ends were cut back, 10 bases at V and 3 bases at J, with 15 bases in the middle. Using a J-beta primer mix together with a sample-barcoded 5' primer, a second PCR was run for roughly 7 to 11 cycles. One entry per CDR3 protein, called by TCRdb with MiXCR from the 5' RACE reads. The sample gives 850,000 to 950,000 distinct CDR3 sequences, 29% of which show up once; 15% to 20% is in the top ten. Sample donors were healthy Caucasian individuals that came from Russia, aged about 6 to 100.

The chain couples TRBV10-3 to TRBJ2-2, with D maybe TRBD1 (6 bases). The source is a woman of 80 years or more in good health. Sequencing was carried out using blood. The CDR3: CATRRGLDTGELFF. The CDR3 DNA follows: TGTGCCACCCGCAGGGGATTGGACACCGGGGAGCTGTTTTTT.